The 3 T cell receptor beta chains listed next were all sequenced from one sample in a study of cytomegalovirus exposure and HLA in healthy donors. The PCR had 60 Vbeta and 13 Jbeta primers. The assay was immunoSEQ multiplex PCR, and TCRdb's table has in-frame clones only and misses some. The profile shows about 160,000 clones, around 79% of them singletons. Sequenced: PBMCs. All receptors come from a man between 35 and 55 years old in good health and CMV-seronegative.

The genes are TRBV18 and TRBJ2-6, with TRBD2 matching 7 bases. V trimming: 3 bases; J trimming: 3 bases; junction bases outside the gene matches: 5. Per germline, CDR1 KGHSH and CDR2 LQKENI. CDR3 length: 16 amino acids. This chain's CDR3 is CASSPKLASGANVLTF. The DNA of the CDR3 is TGTGCCAGCTCACCGAAACTAGCGAGTGGGGCCAACGTCCTGACTTTC.

The CDR3 DNA reads as TGTGCCAGCAGTTCCCCATTCAAGACCCAGTACTTC. Protein sequence: CASSSPFKTQYF. The V call is TRBV28, the J call TRBJ2-5; D call uncertain. Trimming stripped 4 bases from V and 6 bases from J, with 9 bases between. Germline loops: CDR1 MDHEN, CDR2 SYDVKM. The CDR3 extends over 12 amino acids.

The chain carries TRBV5-1 and TRBJ2-2; TRBD2 is a possible D gene (6 bases). Trimming shortened V by 2 bases and J by 2 bases, and 10 bases separated the two germline ends. The CDR3 sequence is 15 residues long. The germline V gene has CDR1 SGHRS and CDR2 YFSETQ. For the CDR3, the DNA is TGCGCCAGCAGCTTTGAAGGGACTAACACCGGGGAGCTGTTTTTT. This translates into CASSFEGTNTGELFF.